The 4 T cell receptor beta chains listed next were all sequenced from one sample in a study of T cell clusters in autoimmune cytopenias. Multiplex touch-down PCR amplified TRB using TRB-A and TRB-B pools in one tube. TCRdb processed the multiplex PCR reads again and assigns one entry to each CDR3 protein, with no DNA. The sample holds about 4,900 distinct CDR3 sequences. About 39,000 genome equivalents of blood DNA were amplified for TRB. The sample also formed part of further work on T cell repertoires in aging, cancer and after chemotherapy.

The sequencing sample was made of peripheral blood. These receptors originate from a human donor with chronic lymphocytic leukemia. The donor label of this sample is uncertain.

This clonotype is labeled medium-sized based on frequency. V is TRBV6-5 and J is TRBJ1-2; TCRdb's D call, TRBD1, is unchecked because there is no DNA. CDR1 and CDR2 (germline): MNHEY, SVGAGI. The length of the CDR3 is 15 residues. The CDR3 loop reads CASSYSLTGLYGYTF.

CDR3 protein: CASTGRDASYEQYF. The rearrangement uses TRBV6-1 and TRBJ2-7. This CDR3 spans 14 amino acids. Per the germline V gene, CDR1 is MNHNS and CDR2 is SASEGT.

This chain uses TRBV5-1 with TRBJ2-7; TCRdb's assignment of TRBD1 cannot be checked, as there is no DNA. This CDR3 has 14 amino acids. CDR1 is SGHRS, CDR2 YFSETQ, per germline. This chain's CDR3 is CASSAGTVSYEQYF.

This clonotype is large by frequency. This chain uses TRBV5-4 with TRBJ2-5; TCRdb selects TRBD2, and the lack of DNA leaves this call unchecked. CDR1 and CDR2 (germline): SGHNT, YYREEE (reference sequence). The CDR3 is 15 residues long. The CDR3 here is CASTTGLAGLETQYF.